The 23 T cell receptor beta chains below all came from one sample that was sequenced in a study of CD8+ T cells in alopecia areata. Sequencing templates came from extracted RNA that was reverse transcribed into cDNA. Repertoires were generated with immunoSEQ multiplex PCR, while TCRdb's copy carries only in-frame clones and drops some. The data contain 150,000 to 200,000 clones, roughly 70% of them singletons. Stated treatment: oral pan-JAK inhibitor, 5-10 mg twice daily. The specimen was CD4+ T cells sorted from blood, collected at week 49, from a patient treated with tofacitinib. The receptors shown here come from a human donor with alopecia areata.

CDR3 loop: CASSYLSGAVTDTQYF. DNA for the CDR3: TGTGCCAGCAGTTACCTTAGCGGGGCGGTGACAGATACGCAGTATTTT. This rearrangement joins TRBV25-1 to TRBJ2-3, with 8 bases lining up with TRBD2. CDR1 is MGHDK and CDR2 is SYGVNS in the germline V gene. Trimming took 5 bases from V and 3 from J; bases not matched to a gene: 10. The CDR3 contains 16 residues.

V and J are TRBV7-2 and TRBJ1-5, with a weak D call TRBD1 (5 bases). In germline, CDR1 is SGHTA, CDR2 FQGNSA. This CDR3 is built from 13 residues. The V end was cut by 0 bases, the J end by 11 bases, with 11 bases between. Here the CDR3 reads CASSLARERTQHF. DNA for the CDR3: TGTGCCAGCAGCTTAGCCAGGGAGAGGACCCAGCATTTT. The complete variable domain, with remaining parts taken from reference TRBV7-2 and TRBJ1-5, reads GAGVSQSPSNKVTEKGKDVELRCDPISGHTALYWYRQSLGQGLEFLIYFQGNSAPDKSGLPSDRFSAERTGGSVSTLTIQRTQQEDSAVYLCASSLARERTQHFGDGTRLSIL.

V usage is TRBV7-3 and J usage is TRBJ2-7, with D perhaps TRBD1 (5 bases). CDR3 length: 13 residues. CDR1 and CDR2 from the germline V gene are SGHTA and FQGTGA. V gave up 5 bases and J gave up 5 bases, with 13 bases separating them. Here the CDR3 reads CASSIKPGNEQYF. CDR3 DNA sequence: TGTGCCAGCAGCATCAAACCAGGGAACGAGCAGTACTTC.

This clone was observed a few times. This chain links TRBV19 with TRBJ1-1; perhaps TRBD1 as D (5 bases). The germline V and J ends were trimmed by 2 bases and 4 bases, with 11 bases remaining between them. From germline, CDR1 is LNHDA and CDR2 SQIVND (reference sequence). There are 14 residues in the CDR3. The CDR3 sequence: CASSIQGGSTEAFF. The CDR3 DNA reads TGTGCCAGTAGTATACAGGGTGGAAGCACTGAAGCTTTCTTT.

This clone was detected a few times. The rearrangement links TRBV27 to TRBJ1-6; D unresolved. V gave up 6 bases and J gave up 0 bases, with 12 bases separating them. Per the germline V gene, CDR1 is MNHEY and CDR2 is SMNVEV (reference sequence). The CDR3 length is 16 residues. CDR3 protein: CASRRALSSYNSPLHF. In DNA, the CDR3 is TGTGCCAGCAGGCGTGCCCTAAGCTCCTATAATTCACCCCTCCACTTT.

The J gene is TRBJ2-1, the V gene TRBV29-1; TRBD2 agrees at 12 bases. CDR3 length equals 15 residues. V was pared by 4 bases and J by 4 bases, with 5 bases of the junction left unmatched. Germline values: CDR1 SQVTM, CDR2 ANQGSEA. CDR3 nucleotide sequence: TGCAGCGTTGCAGGACTAGCGGGACTATACAATGAGCAGTTCTTC. Amino acid sequence: CSVAGLAGLYNEQFF.

This chain's CDR3 is CSDRGLDGYTF. The CDR3 nucleotides read TGCAGCGACAGAGGACTCGATGGCTACACCTTC. The rearrangement uses TRBV29-1 and TRBJ1-2; D gene unclear. Germline CDR1 is SQVTM and CDR2 is ANQGSEA. The CDR3 loop spans 11 amino acids. Trimming left V 7 bases short and J 6 bases short, with 12 bases between.

The table lists this clone with a few counts. This chain links TRBV7-9 with TRBJ1-5; D perhaps matches TRBD1 (6 bases). In germline, CDR1 is SEHNR, CDR2 FQNEAQ (reference sequence). This CDR3 is 14 amino acids long. Between the trimmed V and J ends, which lost 4 bases and 3 bases, there was a span of 10 bases. The CDR3 reads CASSSDRNNQPQHF. The CDR3 DNA reads TGTGCCAGCAGCTCAGACAGGAACAATCAGCCCCAGCATTTT.

The chain joins TRBV28 to TRBJ1-5; 9 bases are shared with TRBD1. This CDR3 region has 17 residues. Germline values: CDR1 MDHEN, CDR2 SYDVKM. Losses at the gene ends were 5 bases for V and 4 bases for J; bases not matched to a gene: 12. In nucleotides, the CDR3 is TGTGCCAGCAGTCCACAGGAGACAGGGGGGTTGAATCAGCCCCAGCATTTT. Its protein product is CASSPQETGGLNQPQHF.

This clone was recorded a few times. One junction end disagrees with the germline gene, perhaps due to a read error. The chain uses TRBV29-1 and TRBJ1-6; D unresolved. The length of the CDR3 is 12 residues. The germline gives CDR1 SQVTM, CDR2 ANQGSEA. CDR3 in amino acids: CSVELLLGRRVF. In DNA form, the CDR3 reads TGCAGCGTTGAATTACTCCTCGGACGGAGGGTTTTT.

V gene TRBV9 combines with J gene TRBJ2-7, with a possible D match to TRBD2 (7 bases). CDR3 size: 13 residues. V was shortened by 0 bases and J by 5 bases, with 9 bases between the two germline ends. Germline-derived CDR1 and CDR2 are SGDLS and YYNGEE. CDR3 DNA sequence: TGTGCCAGCAGCGTAGGCGGGGGCAACGAGCAGTACTTC. Amino acid sequence: CASSVGGGNEQYF. The whole variable domain, remainder taken from reference TRBV9 and TRBJ2-7, is DSGVTQTPKHLITATGQRVTLRCSPRSGDLSVYWYQQSLDQGLQFLIQYYNGEERAKGNILERFSAQQFPDLHSELNLSSLELGDSALYFCASSVGGGNEQYFGPGTRLTVT.

The V gene is TRBV2, the J gene TRBJ2-6; D uncertain. Germline V gene data show CDR1 as SNHLY and CDR2 as FYNNEI. The ends were cut back, 8 bases at V and 0 bases at J, with 2 bases in the middle. This CDR3 contains 12 residues. CDR3 nucleotides: TGTGCCAGCGGCTCTGGGGCCAACGTCCTGACTTTC. Amino acid sequence: CASGSGANVLTF.

The gene calls are TRBV19 and TRBJ2-2; possible D gene TRBD1, 5 bases. The CDR3 extends over 14 amino acids. CDR1 LNHDA and CDR2 SQIVND come from the germline V gene (reference sequence). V lost 6 bases, J lost 1 base, and 9 bases lay in between. CDR3 protein: CASSPGQNTGELFF. The CDR3 nucleotides read TGTGCCAGTAGCCCCGGACAGAACACCGGGGAGCTGTTTTTT.

The genes are TRBV4-3 and TRBJ1-2, with 7 bases that match TRBD1. CDR1 LGHNA and CDR2 YSLEER come from the germline V gene. V lost 0 bases and J lost 8; bases outside the gene matches: 9. The CDR3 contains 15 residues. The CDR3 DNA follows: TGCGCCAGCAGCCAAGATGAGAGGGGGCAAAGCGGCTACACCTTC. It translates to CASSQDERGQSGYTF.

V is TRBV15 and J is TRBJ2-6, with 7 positions matching TRBD1. CDR1 is LNHNV and CDR2 is YYDKDF in the germline V gene (reference sequence). Trimming at V came to 4 bases and at J to 2 bases, leaving 2 bases not matched to a gene. There are 15 residues in the CDR3. The CDR3 DNA is TGTGCCACCAGCACGACAGGGACTGGGGCCAACGTCCTGACTTTC. Its protein is CATSTTGTGANVLTF.

The chain carries TRBV29-1 and TRBJ1-4, with TRBD1 as a possible D gene (5 bases). V was clipped by 1 base and J by 7 bases, with 10 bases between them. The length of the CDR3 is 13 residues. The germline V gene encodes CDR1 SQVTM and CDR2 ANQGSEA. The CDR3 is CSVEGGSTEKLFF. CDR3 coding DNA: TGCAGCGTTGAAGGGGGGTCGACTGAAAAACTGTTTTTT.

The CDR3 bases are TGTGCCTGGAAACCGGACGGGTCCTCTGAGCAGTTCTTC. This sequence encodes CAWKPDGSSEQFF. The chain has TRBV30 and TRBJ2-1, with D hard to call. Trimming removed 4 bases at V and 9 bases at J, with 16 bases between. The CDR3 loop spans 13 amino acids. Germline assignment: CDR1 GTSNPN and CDR2 SVGIG (reference sequence).

Note on this clone: Additional DNA sequences in this sample encode the identical CDR3. This chain connects TRBV7-2 to TRBJ2-3; D is undetermined. V was shortened by 3 bases and J by 3 bases, with 4 bases between the two germline ends. The CDR3 contains 12 residues. Germline lookup yields CDR1 SGHTA and CDR2 FQGNSA. CDR3 in amino acids: CASSLFTDTQYF. In DNA, the CDR3 is TGTGCCAGCAGCTTGTTTACAGATACGCAGTATTTT. Full variable domain (rest looked up from reference TRBV7-2 and TRBJ2-3): GAGVSQSPSNKVTEKGKDVELRCDPISGHTALYWYRQSLGQGLEFLIYFQGNSAPDKSGLPSDRFSAERTGGSVSTLTIQRTQQEDSAVYLCASSLFTDTQYFGPGTRLTVL.

The chain joins TRBV5-1 to TRBJ2-7; 13 nucleotides match TRBD2. The V segment lost 3 bases and the J segment 3 bases; nucleotides outside the gene matches: 3. CDR3 length equals 15 residues. Per the germline V gene, CDR1 is SGHRS and CDR2 is YFSETQ. CDR3 amino acids: CASSSGLAGLYEQYF. The CDR3 nucleotides read TGCGCCAGCAGCTCGGGACTAGCGGGACTCTACGAGCAGTACTTC.

The chain combines TRBV18 with TRBJ2-3; D is ambiguous. Looked up from germline, CDR1 is KGHSH and CDR2 is LQKENI. V shed 6 bases and J shed 1 base, with 17 bases lying between them. This CDR3 has 16 amino acids. The CDR3 sequence: CASSPLLSAGTDTQYF. The CDR3 DNA is TGTGCCAGCTCGCCTTTGCTATCGGCGGGCACAGATACGCAGTATTTT.

The rearrangement links TRBV29-1 to TRBJ1-2, with 8 bases that match TRBD1. V dropped 3 bases and J dropped 5; count of bases not matched to a gene: 2. CDR3 size: 12 residues. The germline V gene has CDR1 SQVTM and CDR2 ANQGSEA. The CDR3 spells CSVDRGPYGYTF. For the CDR3, the DNA is TGCAGCGTTGACAGGGGGCCTTATGGCTACACCTTC.

This clone showed up many times. This chain joins TRBV23-1 and TRBJ1-2; a possible D gene is TRBD1 (6 bases). TRBV23-1 is an open reading frame, and its role is uncertain. V was trimmed by 4 bases and J by 0 bases, leaving 24 bases between them. The CDR3 length is 19 residues. For the CDR3, the DNA is TGCGCCAGCAGTCCCGTCTCAGGACAGTTGCCGATAGCTAACTATGGCTACACCTTC. Translation gives CASSPVSGQLPIANYGYTF.

As regards this clone: Other nucleotide sequences from this sample produce the same CDR3. The gene calls are TRBV4-3 and TRBJ1-6, with no clear D. Per the germline V gene, CDR1 is LGHNA and CDR2 is YSLEER. CDR3 length: 12 amino acids. The ends were cut back, 1 base at V and 9 bases at J, with 4 bases in the middle. The DNA for the CDR3 is TGCGCCAGCAGCCAAGGGGGTTCACCCCTCCACTTT. It codes for CASSQGGSPLHF.